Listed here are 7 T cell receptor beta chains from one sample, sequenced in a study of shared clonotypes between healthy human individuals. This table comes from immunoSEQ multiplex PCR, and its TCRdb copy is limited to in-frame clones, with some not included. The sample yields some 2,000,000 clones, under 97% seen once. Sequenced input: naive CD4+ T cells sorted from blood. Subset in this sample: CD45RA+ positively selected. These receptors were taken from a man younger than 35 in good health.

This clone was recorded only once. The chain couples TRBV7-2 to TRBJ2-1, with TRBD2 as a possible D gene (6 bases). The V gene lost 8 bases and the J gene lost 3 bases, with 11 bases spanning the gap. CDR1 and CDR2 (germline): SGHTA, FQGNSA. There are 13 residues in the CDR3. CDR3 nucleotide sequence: TGTGCCAGCGGAGGGATATACTACAATGAGCAGTTCTTC. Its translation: CASGGIYYNEQFF.

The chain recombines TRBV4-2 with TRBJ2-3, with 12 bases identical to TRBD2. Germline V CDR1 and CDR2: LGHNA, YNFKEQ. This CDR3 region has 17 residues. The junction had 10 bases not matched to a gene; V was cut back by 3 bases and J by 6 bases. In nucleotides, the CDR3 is TGTGCCAGCAGCCATGTTCTAGCGGGGGGGTCTCACGATACGCAGTATTTT. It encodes CASSHVLAGGSHDTQYF.

This CDR3 reads CASSRGGTGELFF. The DNA for the CDR3 is TGTGCCAGCAGCCGAGGGGGGACCGGGGAGCTGTTTTTT. This rearrangement joins TRBV11-2 to TRBJ2-2; D assignment may be TRBD1 or TRBD2 (6 bases each). Germline CDR1 is SGHAT and CDR2 is FQNNGV. The V and J ends lost 5 bases and 5 bases respectively, with 9 bases between them. The CDR3 is made up of 13 amino acids.

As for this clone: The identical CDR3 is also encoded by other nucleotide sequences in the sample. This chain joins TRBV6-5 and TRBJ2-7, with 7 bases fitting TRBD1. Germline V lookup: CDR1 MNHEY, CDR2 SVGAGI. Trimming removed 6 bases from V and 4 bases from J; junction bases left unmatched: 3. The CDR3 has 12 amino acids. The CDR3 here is CASSNRGYEQYF. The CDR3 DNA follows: TGTGCCAGCAGCAACAGGGGTTACGAGCAGTACTTC.

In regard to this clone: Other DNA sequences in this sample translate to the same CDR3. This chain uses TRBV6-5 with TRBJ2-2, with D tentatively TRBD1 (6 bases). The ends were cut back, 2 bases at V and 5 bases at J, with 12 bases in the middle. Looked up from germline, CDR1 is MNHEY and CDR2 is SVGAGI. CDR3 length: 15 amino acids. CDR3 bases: TGTGCCAGCAGTTACGTAGGCAGGGGTACCGGGGAGCTGTTTTTT. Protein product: CASSYVGRGTGELFF.

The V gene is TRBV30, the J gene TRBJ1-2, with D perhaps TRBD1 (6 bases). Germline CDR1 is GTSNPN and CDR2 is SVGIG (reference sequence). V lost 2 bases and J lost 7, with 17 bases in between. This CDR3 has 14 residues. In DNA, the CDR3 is TGTGCCTGGAGTCGGGACAAGCCCTCGGGTGGCTACACCTTC. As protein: CAWSRDKPSGGYTF.

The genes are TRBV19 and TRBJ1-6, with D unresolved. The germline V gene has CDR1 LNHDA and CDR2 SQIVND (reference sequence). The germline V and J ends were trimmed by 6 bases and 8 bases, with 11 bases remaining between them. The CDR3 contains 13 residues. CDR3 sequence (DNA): TGTGCCAGTAGGGGCCTGAATGATTCACCCCTCCACTTT. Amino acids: CASRGLNDSPLHF.